A single sample is the source of the 5 T cell receptor beta chains below, sequenced in a study of T cell responses to AZD1222 COVID-19 vaccine. Data came from immunoSEQ multiplex PCR; TCRdb stores just in-frame clones and leaves some out. The table records around 250,000 clones, more than 85% of them present only once. The specimen was peripheral blood, collected on day 0 of AZD1222 vaccination. These receptors came from an adult in good health.

The chain links TRBV20-1 to TRBJ2-7, with D unresolved. This CDR3 is built from 11 residues. The germline V and J ends were trimmed by 4 bases and 7 bases, with 11 bases remaining between them. Per the germline V gene, CDR1 is DFQATT and CDR2 is SNEGSKA (reference sequence). Written as DNA, the CDR3 is TGCAGTGCTATTTATTTAGGGGAGCAGTACTTC. Translated: CSAIYLGEQYF.

This rearrangement joins TRBV9 to TRBJ2-5; either TRBD1 or TRBD2 may fit D (5 bases each). Germline V lookup: CDR1 SGDLS, CDR2 YYNGEE. The V gene lost 3 bases and the J gene lost 5 bases, with 26 bases spanning the gap. This CDR3 is built from 18 residues. CDR3 sequence reads: CASSDLPLVPGRRETQYF. The CDR3 DNA follows: TGTGCCAGCAGCGACCTCCCGCTAGTCCCGGGACGGAGGGAGACCCAGTACTTC.

The CDR3 here is CASSLGPGKTQYF. The CDR3 nucleotides are TGTGCCAGCAGTTTAGGACCTGGGAAGACCCAGTACTTC. The chain couples TRBV28 to TRBJ2-5; D gene unclear. Germline loops: CDR1 MDHEN, CDR2 SYDVKM. Trimming took 2 bases from V and 6 from J, leaving 10 bases between them. The CDR3 is 13 residues long.

This chain links TRBV29-1 with TRBJ2-5; possibly TRBD2 for D (5 bases). Germline assignment: CDR1 SQVTM and CDR2 ANQGSEA. CDR3 length equals 11 residues. The V and J ends lost 7 bases and 2 bases respectively, with 8 bases between them. CDR3 coding DNA: TGCAGCGCCCGGACTCAAGAGACCCAGTACTTC. Translation: CSARTQETQYF. The full variable domain, rest sourced from reference TRBV29-1 and TRBJ2-5, is SAVISQKPSRDICQRGTSLTIQCQVDSQVTMMFWYRQQPGQSLTLIATANQGSEATYESGFVIDKFPISRPNLTFSTLTVSNMSPEDSSIYLCSARTQETQYFGPGTRLLVL.

This chain links TRBV6-5 with TRBJ2-1, with D maybe TRBD2 (6 bases). The germline V gene encodes CDR1 MNHEY and CDR2 SVGAGI. V was trimmed by 1 base and J by 5 bases, leaving 12 bases between them. The CDR3 loop spans 15 amino acids. DNA of the CDR3: TGTGCCAGCAGTTACTGGGGGGAGTCCCACAATGAGCAGTTCTTC. It yields the protein CASSYWGESHNEQFF.